This is a list of T cell receptor beta chains from one sample in a study of blood T cell repertoires in COVID-19. The table came from immunoSEQ multiplex PCR; TCRdb's copy has only in-frame clones and leaves some out. The data hold approximately 60,000 clones, with 87% observed a single time. Sequencing was performed on peripheral blood. All receptors derive from a woman of 80 years or more with COVID-19, enrolled during active disease. Each CDR3 is given with its conserved first and last residue. The D gene is left open where the match is weak.

J gene: TRBJ2-7; D gene: TRBD2; CDR3 length: 17; V gene: TRBV19; CDR3 protein: CASSTSPGLAPANEQYF; CDR3 DNA: TGTGCCAGTAGTACAAGCCCGGGACTAGCGCCGGCGAATGAGCAGTACTTC
J gene: TRBJ1-1; D gene: -; CDR3 length: 13; V gene: TRBV7-9; CDR3 protein: CASSERQIRKAFF; CDR3 DNA: TGTGCCAGCAGTGAGAGGCAGATTCGTAAAGCTTTCTTT
J gene: TRBJ2-1; D gene: -; CDR3 length: 15; V gene: TRBV7-3; CDR3 protein: CASSLSWGPYNEQFF; CDR3 DNA: TGTGCCAGCAGCTTATCGTGGGGGCCGTACAATGAGCAGTTCTTC
J gene: TRBJ2-2; D gene: TRBD1; CDR3 length: 18; V gene: TRBV7-8; CDR3 protein: CASTIYRGGTGKSGELFF; CDR3 DNA: TGTGCCAGCACCATATACCGAGGCGGGACAGGGAAATCCGGGGAGCTGTTTTTT
J gene: TRBJ2-5; D gene: -; CDR3 length: 13; V gene: TRBV9; CDR3 protein: CASSLGGPGTQYF; CDR3 DNA: TGTGCCAGCAGCCTGGGGGGGCCGGGGACCCAGTACTTC
J gene: TRBJ2-2; D gene: -; CDR3 length: 13; V gene: TRBV5-1; CDR3 protein: CASSSRNTGELFF; CDR3 DNA: TGCGCCAGCAGCTCGAGGAACACCGGGGAGCTGTTTTTT
J gene: TRBJ2-1; D gene: -; CDR3 length: 12; V gene: TRBV2; CDR3 protein: CASIPDQGYAFF; CDR3 DNA: TGTGCCAGCATTCCAGATCAGGGGTATGCGTTCTTC
J gene: TRBJ2-3; D gene: TRBD2; CDR3 length: 16; V gene: TRBV4-1; CDR3 protein: CASSQDTSGGRDTQYF; CDR3 DNA: TGCGCCAGCAGCCAAGACACTAGCGGGGGGAGAGATACGCAGTATTTT
J gene: TRBJ1-4; D gene: TRBD1; CDR3 length: 14; V gene: TRBV6-6; CDR3 protein: CASSTGTDHEKLFF; CDR3 DNA: TGTGCCAGCAGTACCGGGACAGACCATGAAAAACTGTTTTTT
J gene: TRBJ1-2; D gene: -; CDR3 length: 14; V gene: TRBV29-1; CDR3 protein: CSVEEAEANYGYTF; CDR3 DNA: TGCAGCGTTGAAGAAGCGGAAGCTAACTATGGCTACACCTTC
J gene: TRBJ1-6; D gene: TRBD1; CDR3 length: 15; V gene: TRBV5-1; CDR3 protein: CASSFSGTENSPLHF; CDR3 DNA: TGCGCCAGCAGCTTTTCCGGGACAGAGAATTCACCCCTCCACTTT
J gene: TRBJ2-5; D gene: TRBD2; CDR3 length: 18; V gene: TRBV30; CDR3 protein: CAWSVEGLAGGYQETQYF; CDR3 DNA: TGTGCCTGGAGTGTAGAAGGGCTAGCGGGGGGTTACCAAGAGACCCAGTACTTC
J gene: TRBJ2-7; D gene: -; CDR3 length: 13; V gene: TRBV3-1/TRBV3-2; CDR3 protein: CASSQLQGYEQYF; CDR3 DNA: TGTGCCAGCAGCCAATTACAGGGCTACGAGCAGTACTTC
J gene: TRBJ2-5; D gene: -; CDR3 length: 15; V gene: TRBV3-1/TRBV3-2; CDR3 protein: CASSQGQSARETQYF; CDR3 DNA: TGTGCCAGCAGCCAGGGACAATCCGCAAGAGAGACCCAGTACTTC